This TCR beta chain was sequenced for a study of shared clonotypes between healthy human individuals. This clone appeared a single time. What it binds is unknown. Trimming removed 4 bases from V and 3 bases from J, with 3 bases in between. CDR3 length: 11 residues. CDR1 and CDR2 (germline): WSHSY, SAAADI. It was at deep level that the assay was run. Clones were sequenced by immunoSEQ multiplex PCR, and TCRdb holds only the in-frame ones, with some missing. There are around 350,000 clones in the sample; roughly 70% occur only once, and 8% to 13% lies in the top ten. Study results and caveats: On the whole, naive subsets had larger estimated richness than memory subsets had. Sharing across four donors was seen in 5% to 5.5% of naive CD4 clonotypes.

This receptor was identified in a young man in good health. The chain joins TRBV10-2 to TRBJ1-2; D gene ambiguous. Sequenced: memory CD4+ T cells sorted from blood. Sample subset: CD45RA-negative fraction. The CDR3 spells CASSGDYGYTF. For the CDR3, the DNA is TGCGCCAGCAGTGGCGACTATGGCTACACCTTC.